The subject of this entry is one T cell receptor beta chain. The antigen is unknown. This sample is drawn from a study of siplizumab effects on memory and regulatory T cells. TCRdb's table, derived via immunoSEQ multiplex PCR, lists solely in-frame clones and lacks some. There are some 100,000 clones in the sample; 90% to 95% occur only once, and approximately 1.5% lies in the top ten. Study observations and caveats: Naive T cells, seemingly more diverse than memory cells, seemed major alloresponse contributors. Siplizumab significantly brought down the alloreactive sequences that trace back to unstimulated CD4+ memory cells. Siplizumab cultures yielded proliferating Tregs whose suppressive function was not confirmed.

The trim removed 8 bases at V and 4 bases at J, leaving 11 bases unmatched. Germline CDR1 MNHEY, CDR2 SMNVEV (reference sequence). CDR3 length: 15 amino acids. The sequence came from a human donor in good health. Sequences were obtained from non-Treg CD4+ T cells sorted from blood. The V call is TRBV27, the J call TRBJ2-7; TRBD2 aligns across 10 bases. The CDR3 region is CASLGLAGVVYEQYF. For the CDR3, the DNA is TGTGCCAGCCTGGGGCTAGCGGGAGTAGTTTACGAGCAGTACTTC.